Detailed here is one T cell receptor (beta chain). Its target is unknown. This CDR3 contains 15 residues. Per the germline V gene, CDR1 is SGHRS and CDR2 is YFSETQ. V dropped 5 bases and J dropped 7 bases, with 18 bases sitting between them. The sample belongs to a study of cytomegalovirus exposure and HLA in healthy donors. Study background: A subsequent analysis stated that the roughly 130 validation repertoires were run on the same platform as the roughly 670 first-cohort repertoires.

The table came from immunoSEQ multiplex PCR; TCRdb's copy has only in-frame clones and leaves some out. This table holds 330,000 or so clones, about nine tenths found once. Study-wide points: Specificity of a few CMV-associated chains for CMV antigens was verified in vitro. Per published reports, the classifier diagnosed cytomegalovirus status with high specificity and sensitivity.

Sequenced sample: PBMCs. V is TRBV5-1 and J is TRBJ1-4; D unresolved. This receptor was identified in a young woman in good health and CMV-seronegative. The chain's CDR3 is CASRRRADPGEKLFF. CDR3 bases: TGCGCCAGCAGACGTCGAGCGGACCCGGGTGAAAAACTGTTTTTT.